This TCR beta chain stems from a study of T cell responses to AZD1222 COVID-19 vaccine (dated by TCRdb to about 2021). The study in broad terms: AZD1222 recipients with second doses at about 4 weeks or about 12 weeks were pooled, because spike-specific TCR depth and breadth did not differ between schedules. Trial participants were enrolled by age into 18-55, 56-69 and 70-plus year subgroups, with approximately 150, 30 and 60 TCR-sequenced participants respectively. A total of over 230 trial participants underwent TCR sequencing, of whom under 220 had received two doses of AZD1222 and around 25 had received two doses of the MenACWY control vaccine. The research as a whole found: Conclusions about previously exposed vaccinees were limited because only six or seven AZD1222 recipients were SARS-CoV-2 seropositive at baseline. Because no day 14 peak-response samples were available, the repertoires could be characterized only after the peak T cell response. Reportedly, almost half of the unique spike-specific TCRs recognized epitopes lying outside the regions that are mutated in the B.1.351 and B.1.1.7 variants. Participants were mostly white British and included more females than males, and it was suggested by the authors that clonal diversity may have been underestimated. Vaccine-associated CD4 TCRs spanned the whole spike protein, with dominant responses in regions 160-218 and 743-854. In the small 56-69-year group, the increase in depth fell short of significance, most likely because of low power. A significant rise in spike-specific TCR breadth and depth was observed after two AZD1222 doses relative to day 0 and relative to MenACWY recipients.

With respect to this clone: It lacks a known antigen. Base quality data are lacking; no much larger clone is found one base away.

In the paper's terms, the time point label means: baseline before first vaccination. Vaccinee samples came from UK trials COV001 and COV002, including a single-blind randomized controlled phase 2/3 trial of AZD1222 (ChAdOx1 nCoV-19) in healthy adults. For TCRbeta chain sequencing, PBMC samples were collected from trial participants at day 0 and at day 28 after the second dose. The germline V gene sets CDR1 to SGDLS and CDR2 to YYNGEE. Taken from cysteine to phenylalanine, the CDR3 has 16 residues. Only the CDR3 part of the read is kept: 48 bases, read in frame from the first base. Relative to germline, V is 1 base shorter and J is 0 bases shorter, with 11 bases between their ends. The CDR3 regions of human TCRbeta chains were analyzed by immunosequencing. Under the source paper's analysis protocol: TCRs in the repertoires were compared against a reference library of SARS-CoV-2-specific TCRs that had been generated with the MIRA antigen-specificity platform. Breadth was defined as the fraction of unique TCRs that were SARS-CoV-2-associated, and depth was defined as the fraction of total T cells that were SARS-CoV-2-associated. Each spike-specific TCR was assigned to its reactive spike region and to a CD4 or CD8 class using the MIRA data. Log10-transformed breadth and depth values were compared by one-way ANOVA with Sidak's multiple comparisons tests. This is the immuneACCESS table as TCRdb keeps it, with only in-frame sequences that have V and J called. A part of the clones is gone; compared with another copy, unresolved V genes explain less than half, and the rest is unexplained. The V and J calls and clone size come from that table; D and trimming were worked out from the DNA. The sample data list about 120,000 clones, and around 94% of these were observed just once. Of the sample, around 1.7% falls within the top ten clones.

The sample in question was peripheral blood, obtained on day 0 of AZD1222 vaccination. Here the chain combines TRBV9 and TRBJ2-1; 6 matching bases give a weak D call of TRBD2. This TCR was sampled from an adult in good health. The nucleotide sequence is given as TGTGCCAGCAGCGTATCGGGGGAGATCTCCTACAATGAGCAGTTCTTC. Translated, it reads CASSVSGEISYNEQFF.